The 6 T cell receptor beta chains below were found in one sample sequenced in a study of blood T cell repertoires in COVID-19. Only in-frame clones appear in the TCRdb table, and some are missing; sequencing was by immunoSEQ multiplex PCR. The sample contains fewer than 200,000 clones, 80% to 90% of which appear only once. The sample consisted of peripheral blood. Receptors originate from a woman between 50 and 59 years old with COVID-19, enrolled during active disease.

The V and J genes are TRBV28 and TRBJ2-1, with D possibly TRBD1 on 6 matching bases. CDR3 length equals 13 residues. Trimming left V 3 bases short and J 7 bases short, with 10 bases between. The germline CDR1 and CDR2 sequences are MDHEN and SYDVKM. The CDR3 spells CASSFGQPNEQFF. Here the CDR3 DNA reads TGTGCCAGCAGTTTTGGACAGCCGAATGAGCAGTTCTTC. Filled out from reference TRBV28 and TRBJ2-1, the complete variable domain reads DVKVTQSSRYLVKRTGEKVFLECVQDMDHENMFWYRQDPGLGLRLIYFSYDVKMKEKGDIPEGYSVSREKKERFSLILESASTNQTSMYLCASSFGQPNEQFFGPGTRLTVL.

The J gene is TRBJ2-7, the V gene TRBV27; the D is unclear. V was clipped by 5 bases and J by 3 bases, with 14 bases between them. The germline V gene has CDR1 MNHEY and CDR2 SMNVEV (reference sequence). This CDR3 spans 14 amino acids. Here the CDR3 DNA reads TGTGCCAGCAGTCCCCGCACTCCGTTCTACGAGCAGTACTTC. Protein: CASSPRTPFYEQYF.

The chain is built from TRBV10-3 and TRBJ1-1; weak D call: TRBD1 (6 bases). CDR1 and CDR2 (germline): ENHRY, SYGVKD. Trimming pared 4 bases from V and 4 bases from J, leaving 10 bases between. The CDR3 has 13 amino acids. CDR3 in amino acids: CAISVLGGTEAFF. The CDR3 DNA is TGTGCCATCAGTGTGTTAGGGGGCACTGAAGCTTTCTTT.

The chain recombines TRBV4-2 with TRBJ2-7; maybe TRBD2 (5 bases). V lost 4 bases and J lost 3, with 13 bases in between. The CDR3 runs to 14 residues. CDR1 LGHNA and CDR2 YNFKEQ come from the germline V gene. The CDR3 region is CASSPPGDLYEQYF. The CDR3 DNA follows: TGTGCCAGCAGCCCTCCCGGGGATCTCTACGAGCAGTACTTC.

The gene calls are TRBV6-5 and TRBJ1-2; possible D gene TRBD1, 6 bases. Germline CDR1 reads MNHEY; CDR2 reads SVGAGI. V gave up 6 bases and J gave up 0 bases, with 11 bases separating them. This CDR3 contains 14 residues. For the CDR3, the DNA is TGTGCCAGCAGCCGGACAGCCGCTAACTATGGCTACACCTTC. Protein product: CASSRTAANYGYTF.

The gene calls are TRBV7-2 and TRBJ1-1, with 7 nucleotides matching TRBD1. This CDR3 contains 14 residues. The germline V gene encodes CDR1 SGHTA and CDR2 FQGNSA. Losses at the gene ends were 5 bases for V and 10 bases for J; bases not matched to a gene: 13. The chain's CDR3 is CASSPGARTGSAFF. The CDR3 DNA reads as TGTGCCAGCAGCCCCGGGGCCAGGACAGGTTCAGCTTTCTTT.